The next 21 T cell receptor beta chains were all read from a single sample in a study of T cell clonotyping in hematopoietic cell transplantation. Data came from immunoSEQ multiplex PCR; TCRdb stores just in-frame clones and leaves some out. Counted here are approximately 28,000 clones, around 80% occurring once; the ten biggest clones make up roughly 24%. Stated time point: recipient sample about 28 days before transplant, after cytoreduction. The sample here was peripheral blood mononuclear cells, taken before stem cell transplant. The receptors were sampled from an older woman with acute myeloid leukemia. Some clones in this sample may be carry-over from other donors' samples.

CDR3 protein: CASSVGLHGEQYF. For the CDR3, the DNA is TGTGCCAGCAGCGTAGGGCTCCACGGGGAGCAGTACTTC. V gene TRBV9 combines with J gene TRBJ2-7, with unresolved D. Trimming took off 0 bases at V and 7 bases at J, with 11 bases between the two ends. The CDR3 loop spans 13 amino acids. Per the germline V gene, CDR1 is SGDLS and CDR2 is YYNGEE.

The rearrangement uses TRBV7-9 and TRBJ2-3, with 8 bases aligning to TRBD1. The junction had 9 bases not matched to a gene; V was cut back by 5 bases and J by 2 bases. This CDR3 has 16 amino acids. Germline V gene sequence: CDR1 SEHNR, CDR2 FQNEAQ (reference sequence). The CDR3 DNA sequence: TGTGCCAGCAGCCCACCAGGGGGCCCTGACACAGATACGCAGTATTTT. Amino acid sequence: CASSPPGGPDTDTQYF. Drawing the rest from reference TRBV7-9 and TRBJ2-3, the complete variable domain is DTGVSQNPRHKITKRGQNVTFRCDPISEHNRLYWYRQTLGQGPEFLTYFQNEAQLEKSRLLSDRFSAERPKGSFSTLEIQRTEQGDSAMYLCASSPPGGPDTDTQYFGPGTRLTVL.

This sequence joins TRBV4-3 and TRBJ2-1; D possibly corresponds to TRBD2 (6 bases). CDR3 size: 15 residues. Germline V gene sequence: CDR1 LGHNA, CDR2 YSLEER. V was pared by 1 base and J by 9 bases, with 16 bases between. The CDR3 DNA reads TGCGCCAGCAGCCAAGGAGGTCGGACGGGAGTTGAGCAGTTCTTC. It translates to CASSQGGRTGVEQFF.

This chain connects TRBV10-3 to TRBJ2-5; TRBD1 agrees at 7 bases. CDR3 length equals 15 residues. CDR1 ENHRY and CDR2 SYGVKD come from the germline V gene. Trimming took 6 bases from V and 2 from J; bases not matched to a gene: 9. CDR3 loop: CAIRDGQVDQETQYF. The CDR3 coding sequence is TGTGCCATCAGGGACGGACAGGTGGATCAAGAGACCCAGTACTTC.

This clone has more than one count but fewer than ten. The gene calls are TRBV6-5 and TRBJ1-1; possible D gene TRBD1, 6 bases. This CDR3 has 14 amino acids. Trimming left V 6 bases short and J 6 bases short, with 17 bases between. Germline CDR1 reads MNHEY; CDR2 reads SVGAGI. In nucleotides, the CDR3 is TGTGCCAGCAGAGGTGGCACAGGGTGGGCTGAAGCTTTCTTT. This sequence encodes CASRGGTGWAEAFF.

The chain links TRBV5-4 to TRBJ2-1; D not resolved. This CDR3 has 14 amino acids. Trimming shortened V by 0 bases and J by 6 bases, and 10 bases separated the two germline ends. Germline CDR1 and CDR2: SGHNT and YYREEE (reference sequence). CDR3 in DNA: TGTGCCAGCAGCTTGGAAGGGCAGATCAATGAGCAGTTCTTC. Its protein product is CASSLEGQINEQFF.

The V and J genes are TRBV2 and TRBJ2-5, with TRBD1 matching 7 bases. V lost 1 base, J lost 5 bases, and 7 bases stayed unmatched. Per germline, CDR1 SNHLY and CDR2 FYNNEI. This CDR3 has 15 residues. The CDR3 coding sequence is TGTGCCAGCAGTGAAGAGGAAGGGGGCGAGGAGACCCAGTACTTC. This sequence encodes CASSEEEGGEETQYF. The variable domain in full, completed from reference TRBV2 and TRBJ2-5, reads EPEVTQTPSHQVTQMGQEVILRCVPISNHLYFYWYRQILGQKVEFLVSFYNNEISEKSEIFDDQFSVERPDGSNFTLKIRSTKLEDSAMYFCASSEEEGGEETQYFGPGTRLLVL.

The rearrangement uses TRBV11-1 and TRBJ2-1, with no clear D. Germline CDR1 SGHAT, CDR2 FQDESV (reference sequence). Trimming pared 4 bases from V and 6 bases from J, leaving 13 bases between. The CDR3 sequence is 14 residues long. The CDR3 coding sequence is TGTGCCAGCAGCTCGCTTTGGGCACCCAATGAGCAGTTCTTC. This encodes CASSSLWAPNEQFF.

This clone was recorded only once. The chain links TRBV7-9 to TRBJ2-7; the match to TRBD2 covers 8 bases. The CDR3 is made up of 15 amino acids. Germline trimming cut 5 bases from V and 2 bases from J; bases unmatched to any gene: 8. In germline, CDR1 is SEHNR, CDR2 FQNEAQ (reference sequence). As DNA, the CDR3 is TGTGCCAGCAGCCCTAACTTAGCGGGAACCTACGAGCAGTACTTC. It specifies CASSPNLAGTYEQYF.

The chain recombines TRBV6-5 with TRBJ1-2, with D perhaps matching TRBD1 (5 bases). V was pared by 7 bases and J by 6 bases, with 15 bases between. This CDR3 is built from 13 residues. Germline V gene data show CDR1 as MNHEY and CDR2 as SVGAGI. CDR3 protein: CASMGLGVDGYTF. In DNA, the CDR3 is TGTGCCAGCATGGGGCTGGGGGTCGATGGCTACACCTTC.

This chain uses TRBV19 with TRBJ1-5, with a possible D match to TRBD1 (5 bases). Germline CDR1 and CDR2: LNHDA and SQIVND (reference sequence). This CDR3 comprises 14 residues. The V gene lost 8 bases and the J gene lost 4 bases, with 15 bases spanning the gap. The CDR3 nucleotides are TGTGCCAGTGCAGACAGATCGAGTAATCAGCCCCAGCATTTT. Amino acid sequence: CASADRSSNQPQHF.

J is TRBJ2-5 and V is TRBV9; TRBD1 matches at 8 bases. Germline CDR1 reads SGDLS; CDR2 reads YYNGEE. Trimming took 0 bases from V and 4 from J; bases not matched to a gene: 5. This CDR3 is built from 15 residues. The CDR3 here is CASSVGQGAGETQYF. The CDR3 coding sequence is TGTGCCAGCAGCGTAGGCCAGGGGGCAGGAGAGACCCAGTACTTC.

This chain joins TRBV7-2 and TRBJ1-3; D is unclear. The CDR3 consists of 17 residues. Trimming stripped 5 bases from V and 0 bases from J, with 17 bases between. In germline, CDR1 is SGHTA, CDR2 FQGNSA. CDR3 in amino acids: CASSPLVHASSGNTIYF. DNA for the CDR3: TGTGCCAGCAGCCCCCTCGTTCACGCGAGCTCTGGAAACACCATATATTTT.

The chain recombines TRBV25-1 with TRBJ2-2; TRBD1 agrees at 7 bases. This CDR3 comprises 13 residues. Germline assignment: CDR1 MGHDK and CDR2 SYGVNS. The J segment lost 6 bases and the V segment lost 7 bases, leaving 5 bases of the junction unmatched. In DNA, the CDR3 is TGTGCCAGCACCCGGACAGGCGCCGGGGAGCTGTTTTTT. Amino acids: CASTRTGAGELFF. Looking up the rest from reference TRBV25-1 and TRBJ2-2 gives the full variable domain: EADIYQTPRYLVIGTGKKITLECSQTMGHDKMYWYQQDPGMELHLIHYSYGVNSTEKGDLSSESTVSRIRTEHFPLTLESARPSHTSQYLCASTRTGAGELFFGEGSRLTVL.

The J gene is TRBJ2-1, the V gene TRBV7-9; D is perhaps TRBD1 (5 bases). The CDR3 extends over 16 amino acids. Germline V gene sequence: CDR1 SEHNR, CDR2 FQNEAQ (reference sequence). V gave up 5 bases and J gave up 4 bases, with 18 bases separating them. As DNA, the CDR3 is TGTGCCAGCAGCCCAGAAGGGATCCCAGGGTACAATGAGCAGTTCTTC. It yields the protein CASSPEGIPGYNEQFF.

The chain joins TRBV5-6 to TRBJ2-7; D not certain. V was pared by 2 bases and J by 2 bases, with 8 bases between. From germline, CDR1 is SGHDT and CDR2 YYEEEE. The length of the CDR3 is 13 residues. The CDR3 DNA sequence: TGTGCCAGCAGCTTAGGTGGGCCCTACGAGCAGTACTTC. Translated: CASSLGGPYEQYF.

DNA for the CDR3: TGTGCCAGCCGCCGGGACAGGACGTACGAGCAGTACTTC. As protein: CASRRDRTYEQYF. The chain recombines TRBV19 with TRBJ2-7; 8 bases line up with TRBD1. The CDR3 consists of 13 residues. The V gene's germline CDR1 is LNHDA and CDR2 SQIVND (reference sequence). The trim removed 9 bases at V and 4 bases at J, leaving 8 bases unmatched.

This chain joins TRBV25-1 and TRBJ1-4; perhaps TRBD1 as D (5 bases). The CDR3 has 16 residues. Germline V gives CDR1 MGHDK, CDR2 SYGVNS. Trimming stripped 2 bases from V and 8 bases from J, with 18 bases between. The CDR3 sequence is CASSEGRGRDWEKLFF. CDR3 coding DNA: TGTGCCAGCAGTGAAGGAAGGGGCAGGGACTGGGAAAAACTGTTTTTT.

This CDR3 reads CASSLTGLAGVSYNEQFF. The CDR3 DNA reads as TGTGCCAGCAGTTTAACCGGACTAGCGGGAGTCTCCTACAATGAGCAGTTCTTC. This chain connects TRBV27 to TRBJ2-1, with 13 bases matching TRBD2. Germline V gene data show CDR1 as MNHEY and CDR2 as SMNVEV (reference sequence). V lost 2 bases, J lost 0 bases, and 4 bases stayed unmatched. There are 18 residues in the CDR3.

This chain links TRBV27 with TRBJ1-6; D remains unclear. The CDR3 is made up of 13 amino acids. Germline V gene lookup returns CDR1 MNHEY and CDR2 SMNVEV (reference sequence). V lost 6 bases and J lost 9, with 12 bases in between. The CDR3 coding sequence is TGTGCCAGCAGCCCCCAAGTCGGTTCACCCCTCCACTTT. Its translation is CASSPQVGSPLHF.

For the CDR3, the DNA is TGTGCCAGCAGCTTAGGGGGGGGGCGGAGATCCTACGAGCAGTACTTC. It yields the protein CASSLGGGRRSYEQYF. The V and J genes are TRBV7-8 and TRBJ2-7, with D possibly matching TRBD2 (7 bases). Deletions cut 1 base from V and 1 base from J, with 14 bases between. The CDR3 sequence is 16 residues long. CDR1 is SGHVS, CDR2 FQNEAQ, per germline.